This is a list of T cell receptor beta chains from one sample in a study of blood T cell repertoires in COVID-19. Sequencing was performed with immunoSEQ multiplex PCR; in TCRdb, only in-frame clones are kept and a portion is missing. The table records a few hundred thousand clones, over 80% of them present only once. The sample was peripheral blood. The receptor set was obtained from an older woman with COVID-19, enrolled during active disease. CDR3s include the opening cysteine and the closing phenylalanine or tryptophan. D genes are given only for firm matches. Some rows mark clone size as missing; the rest say once, few, many or name a class of expanded clone.

D gene: NA
clone size: NA
J gene: TRBJ2-5
V gene: TRBV30
CDR3 protein: CAWSSGDRYQETQYF
CDR3 DNA: TGTGCCTGGAGTTCGGGGGATCGGTACCAAGAGACCCAGTACTTC

D gene: NA
clone size: NA
J gene: TRBJ2-7
V gene: TRBV30
CDR3 protein: CAWKDGLFEGEYF
CDR3 DNA: TGTGCCTGGAAAGATGGTCTGTTTGAAGGGGAGTACTTC

D gene: NA
clone size: NA
J gene: TRBJ1-2
V gene: TRBV11-1
CDR3 protein: CASSLRGYGYTF
CDR3 DNA: TGTGCCAGCAGCTTAAGGGGCTATGGCTACACCTTC

D gene: NA
clone size: NA
J gene: TRBJ1-2
V gene: TRBV6-5
CDR3 protein: CASRATPGLNYGYTF
CDR3 DNA: TGTGCCAGCAGAGCTACACCGGGACTGAACTATGGCTACACCTTC

D gene: NA
clone size: NA
J gene: TRBJ1-2
V gene: TRBV28
CDR3 protein: CASSLLLSPVKGYTF
CDR3 DNA: TGTGCCAGCAGTCTCCTCCTTTCTCCGGTGAAGGGCTACACCTTC

D gene: TRBD1
clone size: NA
J gene: TRBJ1-6
V gene: TRBV28
CDR3 protein: CASSRADRDNSPLHF
CDR3 DNA: TGTGCCAGCAGCCGAGCGGACAGGGATAATTCACCCCTCCACTTT

D gene: NA
clone size: once
J gene: TRBJ1-1
V gene: TRBV29-1
CDR3 protein: CSGGQGENTEAFF
CDR3 DNA: TGCAGCGGGGGACAAGGGGAGAACACTGAAGCTTTCTTT

D gene: TRBD1
clone size: NA
J gene: TRBJ1-5
V gene: TRBV2
CDR3 protein: CASTSGQGNQPQHF
CDR3 DNA: TGTGCCAGCACTTCGGGACAGGGTAATCAGCCCCAGCATTTT

D gene: NA
clone size: NA
J gene: TRBJ2-7
V gene: TRBV28
CDR3 protein: CASRPNREIPYEQYF
CDR3 DNA: TGTGCCAGCAGACCCAACCGGGAAATCCCCTACGAGCAGTACTTC

D gene: TRBD2
clone size: NA
J gene: TRBJ2-3
V gene: TRBV19
CDR3 protein: CASSLRLAGGPGDTQYF
CDR3 DNA: TGTGCCAGTAGTCTCCGACTAGCGGGAGGGCCGGGCGATACGCAGTATTTT

D gene: NA
clone size: once
J gene: TRBJ1-1
V gene: TRBV10-2
CDR3 protein: CASSQQGGGTEAFF
CDR3 DNA: TGCGCCAGCAGTCAACAGGGTGGTGGGACTGAAGCTTTCTTT

D gene: NA
clone size: NA
J gene: TRBJ1-2
V gene: TRBV20-1
CDR3 protein: CSASGGDYGYTF
CDR3 DNA: TGCAGTGCGAGTGGGGGGGACTATGGCTACACCTTC

D gene: NA
clone size: NA
J gene: TRBJ2-1
V gene: TRBV19
CDR3 protein: CATRGDVRSYNEQFF
CDR3 DNA: TGTGCCACAAGAGGAGACGTTCGCTCCTACAATGAGCAGTTCTTC

D gene: TRBD2
clone size: once
J gene: TRBJ2-5
V gene: TRBV7-8
CDR3 protein: CASSFGPSGGTQETQYF
CDR3 DNA: TGTGCCAGCAGCTTTGGTCCCTCGGGAGGAACCCAAGAGACCCAGTACTTC

D gene: TRBD1
clone size: NA
J gene: TRBJ1-5
V gene: TRBV28
CDR3 protein: CASRPRTGEQPQHF
CDR3 DNA: TGTGCCAGCAGACCCCGGACAGGGGAACAGCCCCAGCATTTT

D gene: NA
clone size: NA
J gene: TRBJ1-2
V gene: TRBV3-1/TRBV3-2
CDR3 protein: CASSLRYGYTF
CDR3 DNA: TGTGCCAGCAGCCTCAGATATGGCTACACCTTC

D gene: NA
clone size: NA
J gene: TRBJ2-5
V gene: TRBV10-3
CDR3 protein: CAIWPGDLRETQYF
CDR3 DNA: TGTGCCATCTGGCCTGGAGACCTAAGGGAGACCCAGTACTTC

D gene: NA
clone size: NA
J gene: TRBJ2-7
V gene: TRBV12-5
CDR3 protein: CASGPDSYEQYF
CDR3 DNA: TGTGCTAGTGGGCCGGACAGCTACGAGCAGTACTTC

D gene: TRBD1
clone size: NA
J gene: TRBJ1-2
V gene: TRBV5-1
CDR3 protein: CASRQGEGGYTF
CDR3 DNA: TGCGCCAGTCGACAGGGGGAAGGTGGCTACACCTTC

D gene: TRBD2
clone size: NA
J gene: TRBJ2-1
V gene: TRBV14
CDR3 protein: CASSLSGRAGNEQFF
CDR3 DNA: TGTGCCAGCAGCCTTAGCGGGAGGGCCGGTAATGAGCAGTTCTTC

D gene: NA
clone size: NA
J gene: TRBJ1-1
V gene: TRBV27
CDR3 protein: CASSRHPYTEAFF
CDR3 DNA: TGTGCCAGCAGTCGACACCCCTACACTGAAGCTTTCTTT

D gene: NA
clone size: NA
J gene: TRBJ1-1
V gene: TRBV19
CDR3 protein: CASRAGVTEAFF
CDR3 DNA: TGTGCCAGTAGGGCAGGGGTCACTGAAGCTTTCTTT

D gene: NA
clone size: many
J gene: TRBJ1-1
V gene: TRBV14
CDR3 protein: CASNPQGSNTEAFF
CDR3 DNA: TGTGCCAGCAATCCGCAGGGTTCGAACACTGAAGCTTTCTTT

D gene: TRBD1
clone size: NA
J gene: TRBJ2-7
V gene: TRBV7-3
CDR3 protein: CASSSGTGGSYEQYF
CDR3 DNA: TGTGCCAGCAGCTCCGGGACAGGGGGCTCCTACGAGCAGTACTTC

D gene: NA
clone size: NA
J gene: TRBJ1-2
V gene: TRBV5-5
CDR3 protein: CASSLDQGDYGYTF
CDR3 DNA: TGTGCCAGCAGCTTGGACCAGGGCGACTATGGCTACACCTTC

D gene: NA
clone size: NA
J gene: TRBJ2-7
V gene: TRBV19
CDR3 protein: CASSMAGSYEQYF
CDR3 DNA: TGTGCCAGTAGTATGGCCGGGAGCTACGAGCAGTACTTC